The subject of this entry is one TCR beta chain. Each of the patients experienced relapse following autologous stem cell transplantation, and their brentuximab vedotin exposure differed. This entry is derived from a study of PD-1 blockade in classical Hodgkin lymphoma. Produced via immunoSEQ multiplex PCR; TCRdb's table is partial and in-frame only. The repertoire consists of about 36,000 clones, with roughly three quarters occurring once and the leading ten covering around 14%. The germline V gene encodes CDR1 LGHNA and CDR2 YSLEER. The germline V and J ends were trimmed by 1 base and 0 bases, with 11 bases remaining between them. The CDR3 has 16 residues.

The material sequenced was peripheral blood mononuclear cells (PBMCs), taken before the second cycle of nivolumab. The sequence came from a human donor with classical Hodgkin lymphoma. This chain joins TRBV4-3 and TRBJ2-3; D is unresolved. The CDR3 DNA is TGCGCCAGCAGCCAAGTGCAGAGATCTAGCACAGATACGCAGTATTTT. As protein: CASSQVQRSSTDTQYF.